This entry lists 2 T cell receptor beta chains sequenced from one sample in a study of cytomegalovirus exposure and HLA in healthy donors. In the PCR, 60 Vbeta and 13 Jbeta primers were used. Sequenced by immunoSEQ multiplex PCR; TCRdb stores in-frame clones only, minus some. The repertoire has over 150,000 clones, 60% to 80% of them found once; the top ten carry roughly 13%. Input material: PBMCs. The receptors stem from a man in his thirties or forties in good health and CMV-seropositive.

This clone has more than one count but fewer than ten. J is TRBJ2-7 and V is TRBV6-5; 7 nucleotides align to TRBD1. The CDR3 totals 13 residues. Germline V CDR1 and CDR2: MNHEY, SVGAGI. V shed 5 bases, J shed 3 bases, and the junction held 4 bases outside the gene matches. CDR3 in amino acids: CASSTRDSYEQYF. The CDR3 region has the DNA TGTGCCAGCAGTACACGGGACAGCTACGAGCAGTACTTC.

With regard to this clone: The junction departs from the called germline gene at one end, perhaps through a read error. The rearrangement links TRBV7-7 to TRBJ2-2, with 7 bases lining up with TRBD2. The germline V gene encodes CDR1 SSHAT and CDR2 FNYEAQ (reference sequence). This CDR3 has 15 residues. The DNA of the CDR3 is TGTGCTAGCAGCTTACTTACGGGAGGCACCGGGGAGCTGTTTTTT. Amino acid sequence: CASSLLTGGTGELFF.